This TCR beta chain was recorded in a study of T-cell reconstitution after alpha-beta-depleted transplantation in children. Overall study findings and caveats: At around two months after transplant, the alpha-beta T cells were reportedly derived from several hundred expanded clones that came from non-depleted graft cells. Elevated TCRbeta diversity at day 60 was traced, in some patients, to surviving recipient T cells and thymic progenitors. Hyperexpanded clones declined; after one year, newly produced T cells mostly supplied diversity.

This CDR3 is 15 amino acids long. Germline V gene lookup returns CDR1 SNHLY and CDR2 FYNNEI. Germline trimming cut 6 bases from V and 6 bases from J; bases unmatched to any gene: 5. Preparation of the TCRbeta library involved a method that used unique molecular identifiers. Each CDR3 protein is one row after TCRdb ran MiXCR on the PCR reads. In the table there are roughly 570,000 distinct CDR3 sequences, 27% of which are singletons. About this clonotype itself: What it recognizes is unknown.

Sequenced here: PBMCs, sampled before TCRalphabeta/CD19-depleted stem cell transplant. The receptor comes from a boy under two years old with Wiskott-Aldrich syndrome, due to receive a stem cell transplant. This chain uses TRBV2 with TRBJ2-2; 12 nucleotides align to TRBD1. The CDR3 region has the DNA TGTGCCAGCAGCCGGGACAGGGGGCGTCCCGGGGAGCTGTTTTTT. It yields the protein CASSRDRGRPGELFF. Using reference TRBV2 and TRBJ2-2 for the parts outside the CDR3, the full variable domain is EPEVTQTPSHQVTQMGQEVILRCVPISNHLYFYWYRQILGQKVEFLVSFYNNEISEKSEIFDDQFSVERPDGSNFTLKIRSTKLEDSAMYFCASSRDRGRPGELFFGEGSRLTVL.